Sequencing of this T cell receptor beta chain was carried out in a study of cytomegalovirus exposure and HLA in healthy donors. General observations from the study: Researchers reported in a later analysis that a missense DCLRE1C variant was tied to TCR beta V- and J-gene trimming. Published work reported that the classifier diagnosed cytomegalovirus status with high specificity and sensitivity.

Concerning this clone: The antigen is not known. An end of the junction does not agree with germline; a read error may underlie this.

The CDR3 covers 16 residues. Germline CDR1 and CDR2: MNHEY and SMNVEV (reference sequence). The PCR used 60 Vbeta and 13 Jbeta primers. Sequenced by immunoSEQ multiplex PCR; TCRdb stores in-frame clones only, minus some. Here the sample table reports tens of thousands of clones. The chain is built from TRBV27 and TRBJ1-1; 7 nucleotides line up with TRBD1. The specimen sequenced was PBMCs. The clonotype was recovered from a woman between 55 and 75 years old in good health and CMV-seropositive. The CDR3 region is CASSSLAGTVNTEDFF. The CDR3 nucleotides read TGTGCCAGCAGTTCACTTGCCGGGACAGTGAACACTGAAGATTTCTTT.